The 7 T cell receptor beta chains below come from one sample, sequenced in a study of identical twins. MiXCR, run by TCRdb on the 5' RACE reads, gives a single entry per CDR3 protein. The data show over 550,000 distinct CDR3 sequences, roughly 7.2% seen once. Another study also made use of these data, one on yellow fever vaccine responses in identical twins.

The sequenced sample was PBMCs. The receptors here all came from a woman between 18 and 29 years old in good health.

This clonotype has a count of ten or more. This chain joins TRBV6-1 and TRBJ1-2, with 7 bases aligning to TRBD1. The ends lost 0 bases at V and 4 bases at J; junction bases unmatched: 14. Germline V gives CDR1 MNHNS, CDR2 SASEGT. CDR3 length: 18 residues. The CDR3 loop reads CASSEAHDATGRGYGYTF. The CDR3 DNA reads TGTGCCAGCAGTGAAGCGCATGACGCGACAGGGAGAGGCTATGGCTACACCTTC.

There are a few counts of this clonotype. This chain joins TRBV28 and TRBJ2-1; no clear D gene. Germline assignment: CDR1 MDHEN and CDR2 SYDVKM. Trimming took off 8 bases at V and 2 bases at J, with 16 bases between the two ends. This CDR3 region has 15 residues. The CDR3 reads CASFPAATTYNEQFF. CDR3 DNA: TGTGCCAGCTTTCCTGCAGCAACTACCTACAATGAGCAGTTCTTC. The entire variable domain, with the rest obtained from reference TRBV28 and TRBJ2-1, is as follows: DVKVTQSSRYLVKRTGEKVFLECVQDMDHENMFWYRQDPGLGLRLIYFSYDVKMKEKGDIPEGYSVSREKKERFSLILESASTNQTSMYLCASFPAATTYNEQFFGPGTRLTVL.

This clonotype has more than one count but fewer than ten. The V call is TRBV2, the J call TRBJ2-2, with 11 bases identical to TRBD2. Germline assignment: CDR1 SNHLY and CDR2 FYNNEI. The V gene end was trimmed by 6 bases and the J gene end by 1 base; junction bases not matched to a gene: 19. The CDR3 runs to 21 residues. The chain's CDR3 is CASSLKTKLAGAPQNTGELFF. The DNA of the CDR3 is TGTGCCAGCAGCTTAAAAACAAAACTAGCGGGAGCGCCACAGAACACCGGGGAGCTGTTTTTT.

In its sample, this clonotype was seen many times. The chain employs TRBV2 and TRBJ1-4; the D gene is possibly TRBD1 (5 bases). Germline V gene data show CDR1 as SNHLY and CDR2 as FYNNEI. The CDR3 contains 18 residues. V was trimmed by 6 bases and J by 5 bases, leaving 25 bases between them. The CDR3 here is CASSEGPLSGARNEKLFF. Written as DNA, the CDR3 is TGTGCCAGCAGCGAGGGACCCCTCAGCGGGGCCCGCAATGAAAAACTGTTTTTT.

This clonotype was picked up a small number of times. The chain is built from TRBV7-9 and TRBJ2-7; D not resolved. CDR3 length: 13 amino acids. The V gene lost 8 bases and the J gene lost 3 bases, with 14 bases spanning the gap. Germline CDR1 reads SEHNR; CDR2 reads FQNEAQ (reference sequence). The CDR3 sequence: CASGRGAGYEQYF. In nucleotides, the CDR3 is TGTGCCAGCGGCCGAGGAGCAGGCTACGAGCAGTACTTC.

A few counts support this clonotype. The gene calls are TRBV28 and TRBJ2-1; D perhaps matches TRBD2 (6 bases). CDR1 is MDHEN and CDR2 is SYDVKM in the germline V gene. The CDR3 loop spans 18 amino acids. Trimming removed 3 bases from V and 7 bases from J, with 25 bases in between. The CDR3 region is CASSFTTTGSGKRNEQFF. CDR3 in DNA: TGTGCCAGCAGTTTCACCACGACGGGTAGCGGAAAGAGGAATGAGCAGTTCTTC.

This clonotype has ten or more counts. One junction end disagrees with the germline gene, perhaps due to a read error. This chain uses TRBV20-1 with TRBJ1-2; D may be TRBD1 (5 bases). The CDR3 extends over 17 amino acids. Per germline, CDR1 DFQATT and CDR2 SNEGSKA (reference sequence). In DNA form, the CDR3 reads TGCTGTGCTAGAGACCCAGCTCTAGACAGCTTAGTCTATGGCTACACCTTC. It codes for CCARDPALDSLVYGYTF.